These 22 T cell receptor beta chains were all obtained from the same sample, sequenced in a study of blood T cell repertoires in COVID-19 (dated by TCRdb to 2019 to 2021). Library preparation used the immunoSEQ multiplex PCR assay. In its TCRdb copy, this immuneACCESS table keeps in-frame sequences only and misses some clones. Where compared with another copy, unresolved V genes explain less than half of these, and the others have no known cause. For this sample there are 97,000 or so clones; approximately 85% appear just once. Together, the top ten hold about 10% of the sample. The sample consisted of peripheral blood. Every receptor here comes from a man aged 35 to 55 with active or convalescent COVID-19.

This chain uses TRBV3-1 (or the pseudogene TRBV3-2) with TRBJ2-7; 8 nucleotides match TRBD1. From germline, CDR1 is LGHDT and CDR2 YNNKEL (reference sequence). J lost 1 base, V lost 4 bases, and 9 bases had no gene match. This CDR3 comprises 16 residues. The CDR3 DNA is TGTGCCAGCAGCCTCAGACCGGGACAGGAATCCTACGAGCAGTACTTC. This encodes CASSLRPGQESYEQYF.

The gene calls are TRBV3-1 (or the pseudogene TRBV3-2) and TRBJ1-3; weak D call: TRBD1 (6 bases). This CDR3 has 16 amino acids. Germline V lookup: CDR1 LGHDT, CDR2 YNNKEL (reference sequence). V lost 0 bases and J lost 0, with 9 bases in between. In DNA, the CDR3 is TGTGCCAGCAGCCAAGAAACAGGGCGCTCTGGAAACACCATATATTTT. This sequence encodes CASSQETGRSGNTIYF.

The J gene is TRBJ1-2, the V gene TRBV18; 7 bases align to TRBD1. J gave up 4 bases and V 6 bases, and 5 bases lay outside the gene matches. The CDR3 runs to 13 residues. The germline V gene has CDR1 KGHSH and CDR2 LQKENI. CDR3 in amino acids: CASSSRDSYGYTF. CDR3 DNA: TGTGCCAGCTCTTCTCGGGACAGCTATGGCTACACCTTC.

The chain links TRBV12-5 to TRBJ2-5; D is perhaps TRBD2 (6 bases). V gave up 6 bases and J gave up 1 base, with 24 bases separating them. CDR1 is LGHNT and CDR2 is FRNRAP in the germline V gene. The CDR3 is 18 amino acids. CDR3 sequence (DNA): TGTGCTAGTGGCCGCGGGATAGGACTCGGTGGAACCCAAGAGACCCAGTACTTC. Translation gives CASGRGIGLGGTQETQYF. The entire variable domain, with the rest obtained from reference TRBV12-5 and TRBJ2-5, is as follows: DARVTQTPRHKVTEMGQEVTMRCQPILGHNTVFWYRQTMMQGLELLAYFRNRAPLDDSGMPKDRFSAEMPDATLATLKIQPSEPRDSAVYFCASGRGIGLGGTQETQYFGPGTRLLVL.

This rearrangement joins TRBV27 to TRBJ1-6; 7 bases map to TRBD1. CDR1 and CDR2 from the germline V gene are MNHEY and SMNVEV (reference sequence). The CDR3 runs to 15 residues. V trimming: 4 bases; J trimming: 6 bases; junction bases outside the gene matches: 6. The CDR3 sequence: CASSSDRALNSPLHF. CDR3 coding DNA: TGTGCCAGCAGTTCCGACAGGGCCCTTAATTCACCCCTCCACTTT.

The chain uses TRBV19 and TRBJ2-2, with D hard to call. The CDR3 runs to 12 residues. Germline CDR1 and CDR2: LNHDA and SQIVND (reference sequence). V lost 10 bases, J lost 4 bases, and 10 bases lay in between. CDR3 in DNA: TGTGCCACTTGGGCTTTCACCGGGGAGCTGTTTTTT. This gives the protein CATWAFTGELFF.

The genes are TRBV6-5 and TRBJ1-1, with TRBD1 matching over 9 bases. CDR3 length: 15 amino acids. Germline trimming cut 2 bases from V and 5 bases from J; bases unmatched to any gene: 6. Germline V lookup: CDR1 MNHEY, CDR2 SVGAGI. The CDR3 protein is CASSYPDRGETEAFF. CDR3 DNA: TGTGCCAGCAGTTACCCCGACAGGGGGGAAACTGAAGCTTTCTTT.

The V call is TRBV7-2, the J call TRBJ2-3, with a possible D match to TRBD1 (5 bases). The CDR3 has 12 residues. Trimming shortened V by 4 bases and J by 7 bases, and 9 bases separated the two germline ends. Germline values: CDR1 SGHTA, CDR2 FQGNSA. DNA of the CDR3: TGTGCCAGCAGCTCCGGACATAATACGCAGTATTTT. This translates into CASSSGHNTQYF.

This sequence joins TRBV6-2 or TRBV6-3 and TRBJ1-2, with 11 bases that match TRBD1. Per germline, CDR1 MNHEY and CDR2 SVGEGT. CDR3 length: 18 residues. The V segment lost 0 bases and the J segment 6 bases; nucleotides outside the gene matches: 12. Here the CDR3 reads CASSYSGPWTGGADGYTF. CDR3 coding DNA: TGTGCCAGCAGTTACTCGGGCCCCTGGACAGGGGGCGCGGATGGCTACACCTTC.

The genes are TRBV5-5 and TRBJ2-7, with a weak D call TRBD1 (6 bases). CDR1 and CDR2 from the germline V gene are SGHKS and YYEKEE (reference sequence). V lost 4 bases to trimming and J lost 4 bases, with 24 bases between them. The CDR3 sequence is 17 residues long. The CDR3 region has the DNA TGTGCCAGCAGCCACAGTTATTCCCGGGACATACCTTACGAGCAGTACTTC. This codes for CASSHSYSRDIPYEQYF.

The rearrangement links TRBV23-1 to TRBJ1-5; D gene unclear. TRBV23-1 is an open reading frame, and its role is uncertain. The CDR3 loop spans 16 amino acids. V was clipped by 0 bases and J by 0 bases, with 9 bases between them. CDR3 nucleotide sequence: TGCGCCAGCAGTCAATCGCGGGTTTATAGCAATCAGCCCCAGCATTTT. Its protein product is CASSQSRVYSNQPQHF.

V and J are TRBV20-1 and TRBJ2-1; no definite D call. The CDR3 is 10 amino acids. The V gene's germline CDR1 is DFQATT and CDR2 SNEGSKA (reference sequence). Trimming took 3 bases from V and 12 from J, leaving 9 bases between them. The CDR3 sequence: CSASRLGQFF. CDR3 in DNA: TGCAGTGCTAGCCGTCTAGGGCAGTTCTTC.

The chain recombines TRBV5-4 with TRBJ2-3, with 9 positions matching TRBD2. Germline-derived CDR1 and CDR2 are SGHNT and YYREEE (reference sequence). The length of the CDR3 is 16 residues. Trimming cost V 4 bases and J 2 bases; bases outside gene matches: 8. The CDR3 sequence is CASSLAGGALTDTQYF. Written as DNA, the CDR3 is TGTGCCAGCAGCCTCGCGGGGGGGGCGCTCACAGATACGCAGTATTTT.

The CDR3 spells CATSRTGWDSPLHF. The CDR3 region has the DNA TGTGCCACCAGCAGGACAGGGTGGGATTCACCCCTCCACTTT. The V and J genes are TRBV15 and TRBJ1-6; TRBD1 matches at 7 bases. There are 14 residues in the CDR3. The ends lost 3 bases at V and 8 bases at J; junction bases unmatched: 4. The germline V gene has CDR1 LNHNV and CDR2 YYDKDF (reference sequence).

DNA of the CDR3: TGTGCCAGCAGTTTAAGTTCACAGGGTTATAGCAATCAGCCCCAGCATTTT. Translating it yields CASSLSSQGYSNQPQHF. The chain couples TRBV28 to TRBJ1-5; D possibly corresponds to TRBD1 (6 bases). Trimming stripped 2 bases from V and 0 bases from J, with 14 bases between. This CDR3 is 17 amino acids long. Looked up from germline, CDR1 is MDHEN and CDR2 is SYDVKM.

The V and J genes are TRBV6-6 and TRBJ1-5; tentative D call: TRBD1 (5 bases). The ends were cut back, 4 bases at V and 3 bases at J, with 10 bases in the middle. The CDR3 length is 14 residues. Germline V CDR1 and CDR2: MNHNY, SVGAGI (reference sequence). CDR3 loop: CASSLRQNNQPQHF. The CDR3, as DNA: TGTGCCAGCAGTTTGAGACAGAACAATCAGCCCCAGCATTTT.

This clone occurred once. The chain couples TRBV3-1 (or the pseudogene TRBV3-2) to TRBJ1-6; no clear D gene. This CDR3 is 15 amino acids long. Trimming cost V 0 bases and J 6 bases, with 9 bases left between them. The germline V gene encodes CDR1 LGHDT and CDR2 YNNKEL (reference sequence). CDR3 in DNA: TGTGCCAGCAGCCAAGATTCAGGCCTTAATTCACCCCTCCACTTT. Translating gives CASSQDSGLNSPLHF.

The CDR3 spells CASIVLSGANVLTF. The CDR3 DNA sequence: TGTGCCAGCATTGTTCTCTCTGGGGCCAACGTCCTGACTTTC. The rearrangement joins TRBV6-5 to TRBJ2-6; D remains ambiguous. Germline V lookup: CDR1 MNHEY, CDR2 SVGAGI. Between the trimmed V and J ends, which lost 7 bases and 0 bases, there was a span of 7 bases. The CDR3 sequence is 14 residues long.

The rearrangement links TRBV12-3 or TRBV12-4 to TRBJ1-2; D is unclear. The CDR3 is 11 amino acids. The V end lost 8 bases, the J end lost 8 bases, and 12 bases lay between the germline ends. The CDR3 DNA reads as TGTGCCAGCGGAGGTCCCGAAGGCTACACCTTC. Its translation: CASGGPEGYTF.

The chain uses TRBV29-1 and TRBJ2-7; 8 nucleotides line up with TRBD1. The CDR3 runs 14 residues. Germline values: CDR1 SQVTM, CDR2 ANQGSEA. The ends lost 3 bases at V and 5 bases at J; junction bases unmatched: 9. CDR3: CSVDLTGAGNEQYF. The CDR3 bases are TGCAGCGTTGACTTGACAGGGGCTGGGAACGAGCAGTACTTC.

The rearrangement uses TRBV9 and TRBJ2-1, with 13 positions matching TRBD2. With 7 bases clipped from V and 5 bases from J, the junction kept 3 bases outside the gene matches. Looked up from germline, CDR1 is SGDLS and CDR2 is YYNGEE. The CDR3 loop spans 14 amino acids. CDR3: CASGLAGVHNEQFF. CDR3 coding DNA: TGTGCCAGCGGACTAGCGGGGGTCCACAATGAGCAGTTCTTC.

This chain connects TRBV19 to TRBJ2-7, with TRBD1 matching 7 bases. The CDR3 is made up of 14 amino acids. Germline V CDR1 and CDR2: LNHDA, SQIVND (reference sequence). The ends lost 3 bases at V and 6 bases at J; junction bases unmatched: 8. CDR3 nucleotides: TGTGCCAGTAGTATCAACCCCGGACAGGCCGAGCAGTACTTC. Protein sequence: CASSINPGQAEQYF. Combining the CDR3 with reference TRBV19 and TRBJ2-7 gives the whole variable domain DGGITQSPKYLFRKEGQNVTLSCEQNLNHDAMYWYRQDPGQGLRLIYYSQIVNDFQKGDIAEGYSVSREKKESFPLTVTSAQKNPTAFYLCASSINPGQAEQYFGPGTRLTVT.